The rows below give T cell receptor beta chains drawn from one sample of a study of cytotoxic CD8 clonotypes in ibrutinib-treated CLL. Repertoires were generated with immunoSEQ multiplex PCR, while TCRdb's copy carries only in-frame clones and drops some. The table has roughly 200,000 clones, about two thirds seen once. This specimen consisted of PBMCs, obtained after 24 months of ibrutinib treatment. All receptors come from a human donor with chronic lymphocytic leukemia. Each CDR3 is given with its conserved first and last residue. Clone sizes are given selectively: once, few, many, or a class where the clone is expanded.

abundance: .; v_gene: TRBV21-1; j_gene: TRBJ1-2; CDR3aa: CASSWARRYYGYTF
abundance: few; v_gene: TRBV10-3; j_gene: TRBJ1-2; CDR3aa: CAISESSWTTYGYTF
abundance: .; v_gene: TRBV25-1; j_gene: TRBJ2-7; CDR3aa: CASSAAYYEQYF
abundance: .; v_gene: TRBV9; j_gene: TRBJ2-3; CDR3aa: CASSVSPADTQYF
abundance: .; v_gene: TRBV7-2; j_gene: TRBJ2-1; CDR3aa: CASSLRGVSSYNEQFF
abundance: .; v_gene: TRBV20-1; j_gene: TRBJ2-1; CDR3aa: CSARRDEQFF
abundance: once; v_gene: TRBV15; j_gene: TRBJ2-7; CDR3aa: CATSRDRAGGGYEQYF
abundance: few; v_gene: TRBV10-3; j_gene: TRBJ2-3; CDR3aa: CAIAYSGGQPSDTQYF
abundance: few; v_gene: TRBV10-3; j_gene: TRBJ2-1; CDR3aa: CAISESVAGVVGNEQFF
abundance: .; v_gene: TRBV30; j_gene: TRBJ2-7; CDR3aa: CAWRRGPSYEQYF
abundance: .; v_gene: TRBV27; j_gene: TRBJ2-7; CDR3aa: CASSPQGGTYEQYF
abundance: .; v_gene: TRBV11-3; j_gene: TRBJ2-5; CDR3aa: CASSLDGRPGETQYF
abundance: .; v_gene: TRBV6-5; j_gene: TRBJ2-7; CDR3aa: CASSYSGESPYEQYF
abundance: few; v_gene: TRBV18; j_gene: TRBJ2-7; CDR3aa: CASSWFSDDEQYF